The text below deals with one T cell receptor (beta chain). This specimen comes from a study of control samples from healthy donors and cancer patients. Libraries were prepared by immunoSEQ multiplex PCR; TCRdb keeps only in-frame clonotypes and omits some of them. The repertoire holds approximately 150,000 clones, 91% seen once, with 5.5% to 9% in the top ten. Germline V lookup: CDR1 SNHLY, CDR2 FYNNEI. CDR3 length equals 17 residues. V lost 4 bases to trimming and J lost 4 bases; unmatched junction nucleotides: 10. Source material: blood. The receptor's source is a man between 18 and 29 years old in good health. This chain links TRBV2 with TRBJ2-2; 9 bases map to TRBD1. This CDR3 is CASSVTGTGSATGELFF. CDR3 bases: TGTGCCAGCAGTGTGACCGGGACAGGGAGCGCCACCGGGGAGCTGTTTTTT.